Included here is one T cell receptor (beta chain) sequence, with context. Its specificity is unknown. This sample was included in a study of cytomegalovirus exposure and HLA in healthy donors. Primers included in the PCR were 60 Vbeta and 13 Jbeta primers. Assay used: immunoSEQ multiplex PCR; TCRdb lists only in-frame clones, some missing. The sample includes roughly 120,000 clones, about 61% seen only once; the top ten take about 2%. Findings and limits, study-wide: As was reported, the HLA-A and HLA-B alleles of most subjects were accurately predicted from TCR beta sequences. In vitro experiments confirmed that three CMV-associated chains were specific for CMV antigens. Being productive about 87% or about 30% of the time was typical of most TCR beta V segments in an earlier analysis. Common viral pathogens were later found to be apparently linked to several of the most significant clusters.

The sequence came from a woman aged 30 to 39 in good health and CMV-seronegative. Sequenced input: PBMCs.

CDR3 region: CASSLAVRETQYF. CDR3 bases: TGTGCCAGCAGCTTGGCCGTCCGAGAGACCCAGTACTTC. The chain links TRBV5-4 to TRBJ2-5; D remains ambiguous. Trimming cost V 0 bases and J 4 bases, with 7 bases left between them. Germline V gives CDR1 SGHNT, CDR2 YYREEE (reference sequence). The CDR3 is 13 amino acids.